The rows below give T cell receptor beta chains drawn from one sample of a study of T cells after yellow fever vaccination. TCRdb used MiXCR to reprocess the 5' RACE reads, holding one entry per CDR3 protein. The data show 400,000 to 650,000 distinct CDR3 sequences, with about a fifth seen just once and around 17% held by the top ten. The sample consisted of PBMCs, taken about 20 days after the first yellow fever vaccination. Every receptor here comes from a man younger than 35 who received the YFV17D yellow fever vaccine. Each CDR3 is given with its conserved first and last residue. A D gene is named only where the DNA matches it firmly. For some rows the clone size is stated as once, few or many, or as a class when expanded; others skip it.

D	size	V	J	DNA	CDR3
NA	NA	TRBV7-9	TRBJ2-7	TGTGCCAGCAGCCAGGGACCCTTGAACGAGCAGTACTTC	CASSQGPLNEQYF
NA	few	TRBV29-1	TRBJ2-3	TGCAGCGTTGAAGGAGGCCCCGAGGCAGATACGCAGTATTTT	CSVEGGPEADTQYF
NA	NA	TRBV20-1	TRBJ1-4	TGCAGTGCCGAGTGGGGCAGGGGCGGTGAAAAACTGTTTTTT	CSAEWGRGGEKLFF
TRBD1	few	TRBV7-9	TRBJ2-6	TGTGCCAGCAGGCAAACAGGGGAAGGAGGGGCCAACGTCCTGACTTTC	CASRQTGEGGANVLTF
NA	NA	TRBV12-3/TRBV12-4	TRBJ2-5	TGTGCCAGCACTACGGGGGTGGAGACCCAGTACTTC	CASTTGVETQYF
TRBD2	NA	TRBV6-1	TRBJ2-5	TGTGCCAGCACCGCCGGCGGGGGGCAAGAGACCCAGTACTTC	CASTAGGGQETQYF
TRBD1	few	TRBV12-3/TRBV12-4	TRBJ2-3	TGTGCCAGCAGCTCCGACAGGGTCCTGGCAGATACGCAGTATTTT	CASSSDRVLADTQYF
NA	once	TRBV4-3	TRBJ2-3	TGCGCCAGCAGCCAAGATCGGCCTAGCACAGATACGCAGTATTTT	CASSQDRPSTDTQYF
NA	NA	TRBV7-2	TRBJ2-1	TGTGCCAGCAGCTCCACCGCCCCCTACAATGAGCAGTTCTTC	CASSSTAPYNEQFF
TRBD1	few	TRBV9	TRBJ2-1	TGTGCCAGCAGCGTAGGCGACAGGGAGTACAATGAGCAGTTCTTC	CASSVGDREYNEQFF
NA	NA	TRBV20-1	TRBJ2-5	TGCAGTGCCAACGGGGCGGAGGGGGGAGAGACCCAGTACTTC	CSANGAEGGETQYF
TRBD1	few	TRBV28	TRBJ1-6	TGTGCCAGCAGGCAGGGGGATTCACCCCTCCACTTT	CASRQGDSPLHF
NA	many	TRBV5-1	TRBJ2-3	TGCGCCAGCAGCTTGAAGCAAGGTGCAGATACGCAGTATTTT	CASSLKQGADTQYF
TRBD2	NA	TRBV4-2	TRBJ2-3	TGTGCCAGCAGCCAAGACTCCCTAGCGGGGGGAGATACGCAGTATTTT	CASSQDSLAGGDTQYF
NA	NA	TRBV30	TRBJ1-5	TGTGCCTGGAGTGCTTCACTAAATCAGCCCCAGCATTTT	CAWSASLNQPQHF
TRBD1	few	TRBV19	TRBJ1-4	TGTGCCAGTAGTATTGGGAGCGCCGGGACAGGGAGAGAAAAACTGTTTTTT	CASSIGSAGTGREKLFF